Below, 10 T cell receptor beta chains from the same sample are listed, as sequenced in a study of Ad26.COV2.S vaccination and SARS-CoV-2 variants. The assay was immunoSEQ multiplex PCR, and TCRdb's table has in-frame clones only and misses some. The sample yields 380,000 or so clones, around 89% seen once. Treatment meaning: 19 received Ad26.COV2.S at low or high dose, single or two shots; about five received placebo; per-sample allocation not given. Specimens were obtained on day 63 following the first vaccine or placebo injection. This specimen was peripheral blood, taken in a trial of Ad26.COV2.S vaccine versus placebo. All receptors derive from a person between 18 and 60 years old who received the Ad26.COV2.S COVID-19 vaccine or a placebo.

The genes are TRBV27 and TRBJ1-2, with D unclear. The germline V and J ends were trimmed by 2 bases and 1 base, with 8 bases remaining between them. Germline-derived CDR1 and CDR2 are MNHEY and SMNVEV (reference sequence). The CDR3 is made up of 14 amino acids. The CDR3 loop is CASSLNVLNYGYTF. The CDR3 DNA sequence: TGTGCCAGCAGTTTAAACGTCCTTAACTATGGCTACACCTTC.

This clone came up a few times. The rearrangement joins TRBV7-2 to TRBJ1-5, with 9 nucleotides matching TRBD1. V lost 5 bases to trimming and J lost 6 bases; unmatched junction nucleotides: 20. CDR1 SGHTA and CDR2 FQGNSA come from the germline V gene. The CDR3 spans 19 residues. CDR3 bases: TGTGCCAGCAGCCACATAACACTAACGGGACAGGGATTTCCTCAGCCCCAGCATTTT. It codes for CASSHITLTGQGFPQPQHF.

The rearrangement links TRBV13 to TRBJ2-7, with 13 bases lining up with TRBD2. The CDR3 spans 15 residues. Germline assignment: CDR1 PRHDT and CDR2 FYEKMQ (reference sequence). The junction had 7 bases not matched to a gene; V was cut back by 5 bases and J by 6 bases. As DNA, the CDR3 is TGTGCCAGCAGCGCCCCGGGACTAGCGGGATCCGAGCAGTACTTC. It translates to CASSAPGLAGSEQYF.

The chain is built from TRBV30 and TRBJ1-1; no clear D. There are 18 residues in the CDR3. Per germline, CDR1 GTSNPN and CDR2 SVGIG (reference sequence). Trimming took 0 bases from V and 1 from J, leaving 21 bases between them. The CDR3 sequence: CAWSVRVSRLAGNTEAFF. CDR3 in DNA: TGTGCCTGGAGTGTACGCGTGTCTCGGTTGGCAGGGAACACTGAAGCTTTCTTT.

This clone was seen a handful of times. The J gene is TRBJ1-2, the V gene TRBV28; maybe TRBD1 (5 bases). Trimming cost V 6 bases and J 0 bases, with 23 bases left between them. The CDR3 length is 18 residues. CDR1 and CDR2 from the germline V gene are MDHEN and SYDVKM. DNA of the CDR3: TGTGCCAGCAGAATCTCCCGGCGGGGGGTTAAGCCTAACTATGGCTACACCTTC. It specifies CASRISRRGVKPNYGYTF.

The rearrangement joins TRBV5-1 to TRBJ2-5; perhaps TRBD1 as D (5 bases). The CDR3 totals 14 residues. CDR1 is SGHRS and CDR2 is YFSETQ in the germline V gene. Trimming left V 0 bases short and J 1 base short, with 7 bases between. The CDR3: CASSLGQGQETQYF. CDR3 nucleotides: TGCGCCAGCAGCTTGGGTCAGGGCCAAGAGACCCAGTACTTC.

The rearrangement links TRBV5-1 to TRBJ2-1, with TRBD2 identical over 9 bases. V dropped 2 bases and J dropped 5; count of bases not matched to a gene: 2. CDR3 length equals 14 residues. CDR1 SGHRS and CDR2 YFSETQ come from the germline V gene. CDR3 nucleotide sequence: TGCGCCAGCAGCTTCGGGACTAGCAACAATGAGCAGTTCTTC. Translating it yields CASSFGTSNNEQFF.

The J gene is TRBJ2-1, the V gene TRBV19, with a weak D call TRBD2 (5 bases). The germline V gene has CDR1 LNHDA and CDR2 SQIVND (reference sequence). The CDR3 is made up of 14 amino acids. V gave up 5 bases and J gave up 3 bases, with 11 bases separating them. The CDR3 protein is CASSFPGLYNEQFF. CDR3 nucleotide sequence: TGTGCCAGTAGTTTCCCCGGACTCTACAATGAGCAGTTCTTC.

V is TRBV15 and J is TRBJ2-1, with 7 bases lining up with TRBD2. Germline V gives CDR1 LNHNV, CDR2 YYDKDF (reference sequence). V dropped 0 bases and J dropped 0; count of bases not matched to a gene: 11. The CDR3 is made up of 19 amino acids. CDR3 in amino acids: CATSRDRPTSRSSYNEQFF. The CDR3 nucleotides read TGTGCCACCAGCAGAGATCGGCCGACTAGCAGGAGCTCCTACAATGAGCAGTTCTTC.

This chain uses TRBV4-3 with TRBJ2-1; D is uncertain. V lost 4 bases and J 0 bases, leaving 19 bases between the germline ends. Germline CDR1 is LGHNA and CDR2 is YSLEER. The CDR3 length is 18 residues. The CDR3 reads CASSLDGWGSSSYNEQFF. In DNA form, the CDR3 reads TGCGCCAGCAGCCTAGATGGGTGGGGATCAAGCTCCTACAATGAGCAGTTCTTC.